The source of this T cell receptor (beta chain) is a study of T cell responses to AZD1222 COVID-19 vaccine. Assay: immunoSEQ multiplex PCR; the TCRdb copy retains only in-frame clones and omits some. The sample holds about 150,000 clones, approximately 88% seen once. The germline gives CDR1 MRHNA, CDR2 SNTAGT. V was cut by 5 bases and J by 0 bases, with 8 bases left in between. This CDR3 comprises 14 residues. This clonotype was obtained from an adult in good health. The material was peripheral blood, obtained on day 0 of AZD1222 vaccination. The chain employs TRBV6-4 and TRBJ1-5; D not resolved. DNA of the CDR3: TGTGCCAGCAGTCCCAGCCATAGCAATCAGCCCCAGCATTTT. Its translation is CASSPSHSNQPQHF.